The 18 T cell receptor beta chains given below trace back to one sample, sequenced in a study of OX40 agonist ivuxolimab in advanced cancers. The method was immunoSEQ multiplex PCR; TCRdb's version includes in-frame clones alone and lacks a portion of them. The sample comprises about 75,000 clones, roughly 89% of which are singletons, and around 8.2% rests with the top ten. The material sequenced was CD4+ or CD8+ T cells sorted from blood, taken in a trial of the OX40 agonist ivuxolimab. The receptors come from an adult with an advanced solid tumor such as melanoma, head and neck, liver or kidney cancer.

V gene TRBV27 combines with J gene TRBJ2-2; the D gene is possibly TRBD2 (5 bases). V lost 8 bases to trimming and J lost 7 bases, with 14 bases between them. Germline V CDR1 and CDR2: MNHEY, SMNVEV (reference sequence). The CDR3 contains 13 residues. CDR3 loop: CASSLAGGGELFF. Here the CDR3 DNA reads TGTGCCAGCTCGCTGGCCGGAGGCGGGGAGCTGTTTTTT.

The chain employs TRBV7-2 and TRBJ1-1; unclear D gene. Germline V lookup: CDR1 SGHTA, CDR2 FQGNSA. V was pared by 1 base and J by 4 bases, with 10 bases between. The CDR3 has 14 residues. The CDR3, as DNA: TGTGCCAGCAGCTTAGATCCGGAGCCCACTGAAGCTTTCTTT. Translated: CASSLDPEPTEAFF.

This rearrangement joins TRBV9 to TRBJ1-3, with a possible D match to TRBD1 (5 bases). Germline loops: CDR1 SGDLS, CDR2 YYNGEE. The length of the CDR3 is 14 residues. The ends were cut back, 7 bases at V and 1 base at J, with 12 bases in the middle. CDR3 bases: TGTGCCAGCGGGGCGTCGGCTTCTGGAAACACCATATATTTT. The encoded protein is CASGASASGNTIYF.

In this sample, this clone turned up once. V is TRBV5-4 and J is TRBJ1-1, with D possibly matching TRBD1 (6 bases). In germline, CDR1 is SGHNT, CDR2 YYREEE (reference sequence). The CDR3 runs 13 residues. Trimming stripped 6 bases from V and 4 bases from J, with 13 bases between. CDR3 DNA: TGTGCCAGCACCGGGGGCTTAAGCACTGAAGCTTTCTTT. The encoded protein is CASTGGLSTEAFF. Full variable domain (missing parts from reference TRBV5-4 and TRBJ1-1): ETGVTQSPTHLIKTRGQQVTLRCSSQSGHNTVSWYQQALGQGPQFIFQYYREEENGRGNFPPRFSGLQFPNYSSELNVNALELDDSALYLCASTGGLSTEAFFGQGTRLTVV.

V and J are TRBV30 and TRBJ2-7, with D possibly matching TRBD2 (6 bases). Germline CDR1 is GTSNPN and CDR2 is SVGIG (reference sequence). The V end was cut by 3 bases, the J end by 5 bases, with 14 bases between. This CDR3 comprises 13 residues. The CDR3 sequence is CAWRDFGTHEQYF. The DNA for the CDR3 is TGTGCCTGGAGGGACTTCGGGACTCACGAGCAGTACTTC.

The V gene is TRBV5-5, the J gene TRBJ1-2, with TRBD1 identical over 9 bases. The J segment lost 4 bases and the V segment lost 0 bases, leaving 4 bases of the junction unmatched. The CDR3 is 15 residues long. CDR1 is SGHKS, CDR2 YYEKEE, per germline (reference sequence). Here the CDR3 reads CASSLGDRAFYGYTF. The CDR3 nucleotides read TGTGCCAGCAGCTTGGGGGACAGGGCCTTCTATGGCTACACCTTC.

This chain connects TRBV19 to TRBJ2-5, with D tentatively TRBD2 (6 bases). Germline V lookup: CDR1 LNHDA, CDR2 SQIVND (reference sequence). V gave up 8 bases and J gave up 4 bases, with 14 bases separating them. CDR3 length equals 13 residues. The CDR3, as DNA: TGTGCCAGTCTGGACCCGCGGGGAGAGACCCAGTACTTC. It specifies CASLDPRGETQYF. The complete variable domain, with remaining parts taken from reference TRBV19 and TRBJ2-5, reads DGGITQSPKYLFRKEGQNVTLSCEQNLNHDAMYWYRQDPGQGLRLIYYSQIVNDFQKGDIAEGYSVSREKKESFPLTVTSAQKNPTAFYLCASLDPRGETQYFGPGTRLLVL.

The chain carries TRBV5-6 and TRBJ1-5; D is possibly TRBD1 (6 bases). The CDR3 is made up of 13 amino acids. Trimming pared 4 bases from V and 7 bases from J, leaving 12 bases between. Germline V lookup: CDR1 SGHDT, CDR2 YYEEEE. The CDR3 is CASSVMRGQPQHF. CDR3 in DNA: TGTGCCAGCAGCGTGATGAGGGGGCAGCCCCAGCATTTT.

This sequence joins TRBV28 and TRBJ2-1, with TRBD2 identical over 11 bases. The CDR3 loop spans 15 amino acids. Trimming removed 3 bases from V and 4 bases from J; junction bases left unmatched: 2. CDR1 and CDR2 from the germline V gene are MDHEN and SYDVKM. The CDR3 nucleotides read TGTGCCAGCAGTTTTTTAGCGGGGGGGTACAATGAGCAGTTCTTC. This translates into CASSFLAGGYNEQFF.

The J gene is TRBJ1-2, the V gene TRBV6-6, with TRBD1 as a possible D gene (5 bases). The germline V gene has CDR1 MNHNY and CDR2 SVGAGI (reference sequence). Trimming took 8 bases from V and 2 from J, leaving 15 bases between them. This CDR3 is built from 14 residues. The CDR3 sequence: CASRLAGQNYGYTF. For the CDR3, the DNA is TGTGCCAGCCGCCTAGCTGGACAAAACTATGGCTACACCTTC.

This chain uses TRBV7-2 with TRBJ1-5; 11 nucleotides line up with TRBD1. The CDR3 covers 16 residues. The V gene end was trimmed by 2 bases and the J gene end by 6 bases; junction bases not matched to a gene: 6. Germline V gene sequence: CDR1 SGHTA, CDR2 FQGNSA. CDR3 protein: CASSLFGQGASQPQHF. The CDR3 DNA reads as TGTGCCAGCAGCTTATTTGGACAGGGGGCCAGTCAGCCCCAGCATTTT.

The chain recombines TRBV6-6 with TRBJ2-5; TRBD1 matches at 8 bases. Germline V gives CDR1 MNHNY, CDR2 SVGAGI (reference sequence). CDR3 length: 15 residues. After removal of 6 bases from V and 2 bases from J, the junction contained 8 bases not matched to a gene. CDR3 in amino acids: CASSQQGTGQETQYF. In DNA form, the CDR3 reads TGTGCCAGCAGCCAACAAGGGACAGGACAAGAGACCCAGTACTTC.

The chain employs TRBV9 and TRBJ2-1; 13 nucleotides align to TRBD2. V gave up 4 bases and J gave up 5 bases; unmatched junction bases: 6. CDR3 length: 16 residues. The germline V gene encodes CDR1 SGDLS and CDR2 YYNGEE. Here the CDR3 reads CASSYTSGGADNEQFF. The CDR3 nucleotides read TGTGCCAGCAGCTATACTAGCGGGGGGGCCGACAATGAGCAGTTCTTC.

This clone was seen only once. The gene calls are TRBV29-1 and TRBJ1-2, with D maybe TRBD1 (6 bases). CDR1 is SQVTM and CDR2 is ANQGSEA in the germline V gene. V shed 7 bases and J shed 6 bases, with 15 bases lying between them. The CDR3 consists of 12 residues. This CDR3 reads CSDRDPFDGYTF. In DNA form, the CDR3 reads TGCAGCGACAGGGACCCTTTTGATGGCTACACCTTC.

J is TRBJ1-1 and V is TRBV5-1; D is uncertain. CDR1 and CDR2 from the germline V gene are SGHRS and YFSETQ. The CDR3 is made up of 15 amino acids. V lost 0 bases and J lost 4, with 13 bases in between. The CDR3 loop is CASSLDRASGTEAFF. CDR3 sequence (DNA): TGCGCCAGCAGCTTGGATAGGGCTTCGGGCACTGAAGCTTTCTTT. Full variable domain (outside the CDR3, taken from reference TRBV5-1 and TRBJ1-1): KAGVTQTPRYLIKTRGQQVTLSCSPISGHRSVSWYQQTPGQGLQFLFEYFSETQRNKGNFPGRFSGRQFSNSRSEMNVSTLELGDSALYLCASSLDRASGTEAFFGQGTRLTVV.

The V and J genes are TRBV7-9 and TRBJ1-2, with D hard to call. The CDR3 length is 13 residues. CDR1 and CDR2 (germline): SEHNR, FQNEAQ (reference sequence). The V gene lost 5 bases and the J gene lost 3 bases, with 10 bases spanning the gap. In nucleotides, the CDR3 is TGTGCCAGCAGCGTGGACGGCGACTATGGCTACACCTTC. This codes for CASSVDGDYGYTF.

The V and J genes are TRBV29-1 and TRBJ2-5, with D perhaps matching TRBD1 (6 bases). Germline V lookup: CDR1 SQVTM, CDR2 ANQGSEA. V shed 4 bases and J shed 5 bases, with 14 bases lying between them. The CDR3 has 13 residues. As DNA, the CDR3 is TGCAGCGTTGGAACAGGGATTAAGGAGACCCAGTACTTC. Translating gives CSVGTGIKETQYF. The whole variable domain, filled in from reference TRBV29-1 and TRBJ2-5, reads SAVISQKPSRDICQRGTSLTIQCQVDSQVTMMFWYRQQPGQSLTLIATANQGSEATYESGFVIDKFPISRPNLTFSTLTVSNMSPEDSSIYLCSVGTGIKETQYFGPGTRLLVL.

The V gene is TRBV5-1, the J gene TRBJ2-7; D possibly corresponds to TRBD2 (6 bases). V was cut by 4 bases and J by 3 bases, with 17 bases left in between. Germline V gene lookup returns CDR1 SGHRS and CDR2 YFSETQ. The CDR3 sequence is 15 residues long. In nucleotides, the CDR3 is TGCGCCAGCAGCCCGGGAGTAGGGTTGAGCTACGAGCAGTACTTC. It codes for CASSPGVGLSYEQYF.